This TCR beta chain is drawn from a study of T cell responses to AZD1222 COVID-19 vaccine. CDR3 length equals 15 residues. This clone has only a few counts. Its antigen is still unknown. General study results and limits: Repertoires were obtained solely post-peak T cell response. Possibly, clonal diversity was underestimated; donors were largely white British and included more females.

Libraries were prepared by immunoSEQ multiplex PCR; TCRdb keeps only in-frame clonotypes and omits some of them. The sample lists over 100,000 clones, roughly 85% occurring once. The rearrangement joins TRBV7-5 to TRBJ1-5; the table's D call of TRBD1 was not tested on the DNA. TRBV7-5 is a listed pseudogene. The specimen was peripheral blood, collected 28 days after the second dose of the MenACWY control vaccine. The TCR originated in an adult who received the MenACWY meningococcal vaccine as a control. DNA for the CDR3: TGTGTCAGAAGCTTAGCGCGACAGGGCCGGCAGCCCCAGCATTTT. This codes for CVRSLARQGRQPQHF.